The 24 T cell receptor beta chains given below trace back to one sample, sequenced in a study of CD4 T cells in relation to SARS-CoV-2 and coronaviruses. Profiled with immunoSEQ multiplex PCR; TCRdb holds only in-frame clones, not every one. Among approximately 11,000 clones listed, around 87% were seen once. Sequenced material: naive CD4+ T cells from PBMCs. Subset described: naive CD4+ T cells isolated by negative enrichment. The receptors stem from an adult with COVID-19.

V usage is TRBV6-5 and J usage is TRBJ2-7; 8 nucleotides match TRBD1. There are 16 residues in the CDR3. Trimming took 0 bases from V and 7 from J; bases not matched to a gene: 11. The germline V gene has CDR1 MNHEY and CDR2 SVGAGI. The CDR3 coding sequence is TGTGCCAGCAGTTACTCCCCCGACAGGGGATCTTCGGAGCAGTACTTC. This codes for CASSYSPDRGSSEQYF.

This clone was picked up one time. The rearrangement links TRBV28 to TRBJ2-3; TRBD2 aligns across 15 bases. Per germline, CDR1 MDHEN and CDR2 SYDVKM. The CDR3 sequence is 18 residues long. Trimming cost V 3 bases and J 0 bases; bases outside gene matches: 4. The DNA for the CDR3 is TGTGCCAGCAGTTTTGGGACTAGCGGGGGGCGCAGCACAGATACGCAGTATTTT. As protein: CASSFGTSGGRSTDTQYF.

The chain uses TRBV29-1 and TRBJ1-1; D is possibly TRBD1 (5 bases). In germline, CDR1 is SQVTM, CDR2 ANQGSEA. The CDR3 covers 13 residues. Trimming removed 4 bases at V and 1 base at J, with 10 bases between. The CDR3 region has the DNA TGCAGCGTTGCCTTAGGGGCGAACACTGAAGCTTTCTTT. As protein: CSVALGANTEAFF. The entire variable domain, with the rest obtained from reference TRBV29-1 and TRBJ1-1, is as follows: SAVISQKPSRDICQRGTSLTIQCQVDSQVTMMFWYRQQPGQSLTLIATANQGSEATYESGFVIDKFPISRPNLTFSTLTVSNMSPEDSSIYLCSVALGANTEAFFGQGTRLTVV.

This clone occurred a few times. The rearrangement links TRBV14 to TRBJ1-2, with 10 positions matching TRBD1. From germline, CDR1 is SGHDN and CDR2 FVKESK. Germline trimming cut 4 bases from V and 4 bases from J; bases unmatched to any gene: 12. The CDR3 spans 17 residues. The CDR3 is CASSPLTGGSLFYGYTF. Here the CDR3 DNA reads TGTGCCAGCAGCCCTCTGACAGGGGGCTCATTATTCTATGGCTACACCTTC.

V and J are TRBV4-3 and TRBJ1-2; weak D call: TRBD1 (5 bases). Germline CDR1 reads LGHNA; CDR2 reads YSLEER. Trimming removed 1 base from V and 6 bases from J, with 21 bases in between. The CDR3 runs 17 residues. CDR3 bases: TGCGCCAGCAGCCAAGTCTACCCGGGACCGGAGATCAATGGCTACACCTTC. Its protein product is CASSQVYPGPEINGYTF.

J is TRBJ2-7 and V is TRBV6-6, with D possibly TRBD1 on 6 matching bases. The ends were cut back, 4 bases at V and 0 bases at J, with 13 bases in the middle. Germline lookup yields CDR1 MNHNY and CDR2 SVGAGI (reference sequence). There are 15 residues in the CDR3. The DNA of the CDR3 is TGTGCCAGCAGTTCAGGACAGCCGCCCTCCTACGAGCAGTACTTC. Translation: CASSSGQPPSYEQYF.

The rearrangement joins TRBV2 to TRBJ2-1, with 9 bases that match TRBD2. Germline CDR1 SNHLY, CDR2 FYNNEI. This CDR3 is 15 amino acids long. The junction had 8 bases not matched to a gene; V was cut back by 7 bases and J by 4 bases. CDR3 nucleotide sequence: TGTGCCAGCAAAGGGGCTAGCGGGAAATACAATGAGCAGTTCTTC. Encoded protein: CASKGASGKYNEQFF.

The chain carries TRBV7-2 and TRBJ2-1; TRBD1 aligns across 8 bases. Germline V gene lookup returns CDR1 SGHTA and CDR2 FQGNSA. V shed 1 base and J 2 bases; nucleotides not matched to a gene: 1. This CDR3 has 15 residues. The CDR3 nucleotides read TGTGCCAGCAGCTTAGGGACAGGGCCCTACAATGAGCAGTTCTTC. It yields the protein CASSLGTGPYNEQFF.

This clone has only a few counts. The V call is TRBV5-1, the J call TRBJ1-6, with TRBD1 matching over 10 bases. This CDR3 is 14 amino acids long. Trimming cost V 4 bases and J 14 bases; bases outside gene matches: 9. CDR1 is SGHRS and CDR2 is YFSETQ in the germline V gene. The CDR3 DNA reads TGCGCCAGCAGCCCGTGGACAGGGGGGGAGACCCTCCACTTT. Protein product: CASSPWTGGETLHF.

The CDR3 DNA follows: TGTGCCAGTTCCACCGGGCCCCAGCATTTT. It is translated as CASSTGPQHF. The genes are TRBV19 and TRBJ1-5; D remains unclear. The germline CDR1 and CDR2 sequences are LNHDA and SQIVND (reference sequence). The CDR3 spans 10 residues. V was trimmed by 8 bases and J by 9 bases, leaving 8 bases between them.

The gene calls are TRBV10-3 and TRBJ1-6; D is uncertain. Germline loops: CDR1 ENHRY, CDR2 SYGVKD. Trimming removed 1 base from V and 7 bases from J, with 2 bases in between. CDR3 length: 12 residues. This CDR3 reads CAISELNSPLHF. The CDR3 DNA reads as TGTGCCATCAGTGAGTTGAATTCACCCCTCCACTTT.

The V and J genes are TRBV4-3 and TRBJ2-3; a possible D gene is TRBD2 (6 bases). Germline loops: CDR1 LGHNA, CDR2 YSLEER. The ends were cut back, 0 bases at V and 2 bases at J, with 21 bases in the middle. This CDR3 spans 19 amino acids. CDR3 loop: CASSQDPTYGGFLTDTQYF. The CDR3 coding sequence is TGCGCCAGCAGCCAAGACCCGACTTATGGGGGGTTTCTCACAGATACGCAGTATTTT.

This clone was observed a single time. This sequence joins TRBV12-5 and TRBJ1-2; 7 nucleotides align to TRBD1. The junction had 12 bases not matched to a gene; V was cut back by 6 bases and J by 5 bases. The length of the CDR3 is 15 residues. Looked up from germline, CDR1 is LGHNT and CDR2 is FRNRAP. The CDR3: CASGLLDRRLYGYTF. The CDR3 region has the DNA TGTGCTAGTGGCCTCTTGGACAGGAGACTTTATGGCTACACCTTC.

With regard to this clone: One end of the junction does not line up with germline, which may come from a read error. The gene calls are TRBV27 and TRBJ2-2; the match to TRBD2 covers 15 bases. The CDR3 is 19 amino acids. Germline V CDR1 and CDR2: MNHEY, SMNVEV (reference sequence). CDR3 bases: TGTGCCAGCTCCCCGGGACTAGCGGGGGGTTGGCCGAACACCGGGAAGCTGTTTTTT. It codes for CASSPGLAGGWPNTGKLFF.

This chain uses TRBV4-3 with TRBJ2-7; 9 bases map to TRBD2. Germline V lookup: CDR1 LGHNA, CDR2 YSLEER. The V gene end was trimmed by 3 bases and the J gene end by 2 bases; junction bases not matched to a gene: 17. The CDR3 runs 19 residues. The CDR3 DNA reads TGCGCCAGCAGCCACCTCCGGGGAGGGGGCGGGGGGGTTACCTACGAGCAGTACTTC. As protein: CASSHLRGGGGGVTYEQYF.

CDR3 residues: CASSRTDKGGNQPQHF. The CDR3 DNA reads TGTGCCAGCAGCAGGACCGACAAAGGAGGCAATCAGCCCCAGCATTTT. The V call is TRBV27, the J call TRBJ1-5; D remains unclear. V was shortened by 6 bases and J by 2 bases, with 17 bases between the two germline ends. Germline-derived CDR1 and CDR2 are MNHEY and SMNVEV (reference sequence). CDR3 size: 16 residues.

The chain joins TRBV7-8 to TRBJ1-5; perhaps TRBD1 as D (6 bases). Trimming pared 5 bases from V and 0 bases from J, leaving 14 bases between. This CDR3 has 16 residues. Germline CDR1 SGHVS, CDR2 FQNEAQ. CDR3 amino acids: CASSRGQGYSNQPQHF. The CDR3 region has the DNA TGTGCCAGCAGCCGAGGGCAGGGGTATAGCAATCAGCCCCAGCATTTT.

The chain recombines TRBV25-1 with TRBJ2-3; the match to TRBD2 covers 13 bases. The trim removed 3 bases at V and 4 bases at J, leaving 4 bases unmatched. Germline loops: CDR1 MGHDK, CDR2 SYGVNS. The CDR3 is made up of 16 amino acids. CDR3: CASSDGTSGVSDTQYF. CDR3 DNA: TGTGCCAGCAGTGACGGGACTAGCGGGGTTTCAGATACGCAGTATTTT.

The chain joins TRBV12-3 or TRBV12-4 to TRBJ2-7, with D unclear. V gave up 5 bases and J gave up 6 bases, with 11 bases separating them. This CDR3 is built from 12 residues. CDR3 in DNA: TGTGCCAGCAGTGAGAGGTTGGTCGAGCAGTACTTC. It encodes CASSERLVEQYF.

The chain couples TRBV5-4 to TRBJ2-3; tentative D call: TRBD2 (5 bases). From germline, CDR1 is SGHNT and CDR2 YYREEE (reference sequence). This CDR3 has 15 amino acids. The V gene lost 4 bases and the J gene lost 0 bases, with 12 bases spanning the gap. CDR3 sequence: CASSPLAPSTDTQYF. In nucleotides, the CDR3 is TGTGCCAGCAGCCCTCTAGCCCCCAGCACAGATACGCAGTATTTT. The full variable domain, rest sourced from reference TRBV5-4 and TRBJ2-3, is ETGVTQSPTHLIKTRGQQVTLRCSSQSGHNTVSWYQQALGQGPQFIFQYYREEENGRGNFPPRFSGLQFPNYSSELNVNALELDDSALYLCASSPLAPSTDTQYFGPGTRLTVL.

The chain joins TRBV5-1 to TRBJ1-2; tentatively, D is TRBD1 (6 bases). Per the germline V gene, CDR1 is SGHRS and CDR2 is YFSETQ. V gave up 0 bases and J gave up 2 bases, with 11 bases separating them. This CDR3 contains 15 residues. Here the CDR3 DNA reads TGCGCCAGCAGCTTGGAGGGGGGAAAGAACTATGGCTACACCTTC. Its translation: CASSLEGGKNYGYTF.

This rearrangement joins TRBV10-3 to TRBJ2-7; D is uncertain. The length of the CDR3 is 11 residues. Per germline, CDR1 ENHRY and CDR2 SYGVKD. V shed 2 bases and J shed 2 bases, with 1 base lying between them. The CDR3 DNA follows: TGTGCCATCAGTGAGGCCTACGAGCAGTACTTC. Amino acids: CAISEAYEQYF.

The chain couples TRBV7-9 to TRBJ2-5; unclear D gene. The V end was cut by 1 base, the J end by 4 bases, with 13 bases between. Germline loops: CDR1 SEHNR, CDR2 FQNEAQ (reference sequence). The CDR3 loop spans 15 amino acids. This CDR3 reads CASSLGAPRPETQYF. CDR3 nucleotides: TGTGCCAGCAGCTTAGGGGCGCCACGGCCAGAGACCCAGTACTTC.

CDR3 bases: TGTGCCAGCAGTGGGACAGCTGAAGCTTTCTTT. This gives the protein CASSGTAEAFF. J is TRBJ1-1 and V is TRBV6-6, with 7 nucleotides matching TRBD1. Germline CDR1 is MNHNY and CDR2 is SVGAGI (reference sequence). The CDR3 is made up of 11 amino acids. J was trimmed by 6 bases and V by 5 bases; bases with no gene match: 0.